The T cell receptor (beta chain) under discussion was sequenced for a study of shared clonotypes between healthy human individuals. Study-wide context: Two women and a few men aged 18 to 49 served as donors.

The germline V and J ends were trimmed by 1 base and 6 bases, with 7 bases remaining between them. CDR1 and CDR2 (germline): SGHTA, FQGTGA. The CDR3 is made up of 13 amino acids. Unsorted PBMC replicate PCRs drew on around 280 ng DNA, representing around 30,000 T cell genomes. Researchers sequenced unsorted PBMC DNA using ten immunoSEQ deep assay plates. Authors' processing steps: Owing to the provision of junction-only sequences devoid of quality scores by immunoSEQ, filtering differed. The assay was immunoSEQ multiplex PCR, and TCRdb's table has in-frame clones only and misses some. V and J calls and clone size are given by that table; D and trimming were obtained from the DNA. Of about 470,000 clones detected, roughly 83% appear once; the ten largest clones hold approximately 13%.

The sequence derives from a woman aged 40 to 50 in good health. Some clones in this sample may be carry-over from other donors' samples. Source material: PBMCs. The rearrangement joins TRBV7-3 to TRBJ1-5; unclear D gene. This CDR3 is CASSLNWGQPQHF. The CDR3 DNA sequence: TGTGCCAGCAGCTTAAATTGGGGTCAGCCCCAGCATTTT. Complete variable domain (other parts from reference TRBV7-3 and TRBJ1-5): GAGVSQTPSNKVTEKGKYVELRCDPISGHTALYWYRQSLGQGPEFLIYFQGTGAADDSGLPNDRFFAVRPEGSVSTLKIQRTERGDSAVYLCASSLNWGQPQHFGDGTRLSIL.